This T cell receptor (beta chain) was documented in a study of CXCR3-negative and CXCR3-positive naive CD8 T cells. Overall study: Overall TRB read output was some 140 million, and each library contained about 1.5 +/- 0.3 million reads.

UMI-tagged TRB cDNA libraries were built via 5' RACE. TCRdb re-called the 5' RACE reads and shows each CDR3 protein once, DNA omitted. This sample's table has under 25,000 distinct CDR3 sequences. Every individual CD8+ T cell subset underwent sorting in triplicate at 280,000 or so cells apiece. The study's findings and limits: TCR interaction strength was inferred from TRB CDR3 physicochemistry, as CD5 matched across naive subsets. Both of the naive subsets showed about the same high diversity, but memory CD8+ cells had much less.

CDR3 length: 13 residues. Per germline, CDR1 MNHEY and CDR2 SVGAGI. As regards this clonotype: The antigen remains unidentified.

The receptor was isolated from a human donor in good health. Some clones in this sample may be carry-over from other donors' samples. The chain is built from TRBV6-5 and TRBJ2-1. Sequenced input: memory CD8+ T cells from blood. The CDR3 sequence is CASSYSGYNEQFF.